What follows are 30 T cell receptor beta chains derived from one specimen sequenced in a study of blood T cell repertoires in COVID-19 (dated by TCRdb to the early 2020s). The protocol used for the library was the immunoSEQ multiplex PCR assay. The clones in this table, taken by TCRdb from immuneACCESS, are in-frame only. Not every clone is retained; where verified, under half of the shortfall comes from an unresolved V gene, and the cause of the rest is unknown. This sample gives under 300,000 clones in total; around 90% of them show up just once. Clones ranked in the top ten supply more than 0.65% of the sample. Sequenced sample: peripheral blood. The source of these receptors is a man aged 30 to 45 with COVID-19, enrolled during active disease.

The gene calls are TRBV2 and TRBJ1-2; possible D gene TRBD1, 6 bases. Per germline, CDR1 SNHLY and CDR2 FYNNEI. V shed 4 bases and J shed 4 bases, with 7 bases lying between them. The CDR3 consists of 12 residues. The CDR3 spells CASSGTAYGYTF. The CDR3 coding sequence is TGTGCCAGCAGTGGGACAGCCTATGGCTACACCTTC.

The V and J genes are TRBV12-5 and TRBJ2-1; 11 positions agree with TRBD2. The CDR3 loop spans 15 amino acids. The ends lost 5 bases at V and 7 bases at J; junction bases unmatched: 7. Germline CDR1 and CDR2: LGHNT and FRNRAP. CDR3 loop: CASGPQTSGVNEQFF. The CDR3 DNA reads as TGTGCTAGTGGTCCTCAGACTAGCGGGGTAAATGAGCAGTTCTTC.

V and J are TRBV19 and TRBJ1-1; D possibly corresponds to TRBD1 (6 bases). Germline CDR1 LNHDA, CDR2 SQIVND (reference sequence). The CDR3 is 11 residues long. Trimming shortened V by 3 bases and J by 10 bases, and 9 bases separated the two germline ends. CDR3 sequence reads: CASSIRTAAFF. The CDR3 DNA sequence: TGTGCCAGTAGTATTAGGACAGCAGCTTTCTTT.

This chain links TRBV5-1 with TRBJ1-5; 7 bases are a match to TRBD1. J lost 0 bases, V lost 2 bases, and 5 bases had no gene match. CDR1 and CDR2 from the germline V gene are SGHRS and YFSETQ. There are 16 residues in the CDR3. The DNA of the CDR3 is TGCGCCAGCAGCTTAGGCGACAGGGATAGCAATCAGCCCCAGCATTTT. This translates into CASSLGDRDSNQPQHF.

The J gene is TRBJ2-5, the V gene TRBV6-5, with D perhaps TRBD1 (5 bases). The germline CDR1 and CDR2 sequences are MNHEY and SVGAGI. The V and J ends lost 6 bases and 5 bases respectively, with 13 bases between them. The CDR3 spans 13 residues. The CDR3 reads CASRGPDKETQYF. CDR3 DNA sequence: TGTGCCAGCAGGGGGCCGGACAAGGAGACCCAGTACTTC.

This chain joins TRBV7-9 and TRBJ1-5, with 7 bases matching TRBD1. Germline CDR1 SEHNR, CDR2 FQNEAQ (reference sequence). The CDR3 covers 15 residues. V lost 5 bases to trimming and J lost 4 bases; unmatched junction nucleotides: 8. The CDR3 protein is CASSAAGTVNQPQHF. The CDR3 region has the DNA TGTGCCAGCAGCGCCGCCGGGACAGTGAATCAGCCCCAGCATTTT.

The chain carries TRBV20-1 and TRBJ2-5; D unresolved. The CDR3 loop spans 11 amino acids. The V gene lost 0 bases and the J gene lost 8 bases, with 7 bases spanning the gap. Germline values: CDR1 DFQATT, CDR2 SNEGSKA (reference sequence). CDR3 amino acids: CSARDRGTQYF. CDR3 DNA sequence: TGCAGTGCTAGAGATCGAGGAACCCAGTACTTC.

This sequence joins TRBV6-5 and TRBJ2-3; 9 nucleotides line up with TRBD1. This CDR3 is built from 14 residues. Trimming removed 10 bases from V and 2 bases from J; junction bases left unmatched: 7. Germline V CDR1 and CDR2: MNHEY, SVGAGI. CDR3 in amino acids: CAIHRGRATDTQYF. Written as DNA, the CDR3 is TGTGCCATCCACAGGGGGCGGGCCACAGATACGCAGTATTTT.

This clone appeared a single time. The chain recombines TRBV5-1 with TRBJ1-1, with 7 bases aligning to TRBD1. The CDR3 has 18 residues. V trimming: 3 bases; J trimming: 4 bases; junction bases outside the gene matches: 18. The V gene's germline CDR1 is SGHRS and CDR2 YFSETQ. Here the CDR3 DNA reads TGCGCCAGCAGCTGGCATACGGGACAGTCGTTTGCGAGCACTGAAGCTTTCTTT. Protein product: CASSWHTGQSFASTEAFF.

This chain connects TRBV3-1 (or the pseudogene TRBV3-2) to TRBJ2-5; TRBD2 matches at 9 bases. The CDR3 spans 15 residues. CDR1 is LGHDT and CDR2 is YNNKEL in the germline V gene (reference sequence). After removal of 4 bases from V and 3 bases from J, the junction contained 6 bases not matched to a gene. DNA for the CDR3: TGTGCCAGCAGCCTTGGAGCGGGGGGAAAAGAGACCCAGTACTTC. As protein: CASSLGAGGKETQYF.

The chain has TRBV5-4 and TRBJ2-2; 8 positions match TRBD2. With 3 bases clipped from V and 4 bases from J, the junction kept 5 bases outside the gene matches. This CDR3 contains 15 residues. Germline values: CDR1 SGHNT, CDR2 YYREEE (reference sequence). Here the CDR3 DNA reads TGTGCCAGCAGCTCCGCTAGCGGGTCCACCGGGGAGCTGTTTTTT. The encoded protein is CASSSASGSTGELFF.

The chain couples TRBV2 to TRBJ1-2, with D uncertain. The CDR3 sequence is 11 residues long. CDR1 is SNHLY and CDR2 is FYNNEI in the germline V gene. V was shortened by 3 bases and J by 4 bases, with 3 bases between the two germline ends. CDR3 in amino acids: CASSEAYGYTF. The CDR3 nucleotides read TGTGCCAGCAGTGAGGCCTATGGCTACACCTTC.

About this clone: One junction end does not reproduce the germline sequence, and a read error may be involved. The V call is TRBV9, the J call TRBJ2-5; 7 nucleotides match TRBD1. CDR3 length equals 14 residues. Germline CDR1 SGDLS, CDR2 YYNGEE. The CDR3 protein is CASNTGTDQKTQYF. In DNA, the CDR3 is TGTGCCAGCAACACAGGGACAGACCAAAAGACCCAGTACTTC.

This chain connects TRBV5-1 to TRBJ2-3; TRBD1 aligns across 9 bases. V gave up 1 base and J gave up 2 bases; unmatched junction bases: 5. The germline V gene has CDR1 SGHRS and CDR2 YFSETQ. This CDR3 region has 16 residues. CDR3 sequence reads: CASSLRGDRATDTQYF. The CDR3 DNA reads as TGCGCCAGCAGCTTGAGGGGGGACAGGGCCACAGATACGCAGTATTTT.

This clone occurred once. The V call is TRBV19, the J call TRBJ1-4; 7 nucleotides align to TRBD1. Germline lookup yields CDR1 LNHDA and CDR2 SQIVND (reference sequence). CDR3 length equals 17 residues. V was pared by 5 bases and J by 3 bases, with 12 bases of the junction left unmatched. The CDR3 nucleotides are TGTGCCAGTAGTGCCTACAGGGGCCCCATTGCTAATGAAAAACTGTTTTTT. Protein product: CASSAYRGPIANEKLFF.

This chain connects TRBV2 to TRBJ2-5; the match to TRBD1 covers 9 bases. V gave up 6 bases and J gave up 3 bases; unmatched junction bases: 11. This CDR3 contains 16 residues. Germline V lookup: CDR1 SNHLY, CDR2 FYNNEI. This CDR3 is CASRERTGVGKETQYF. The CDR3 bases are TGTGCCAGCAGAGAAAGGACAGGGGTGGGGAAAGAGACCCAGTACTTC.

This chain links TRBV6-6 with TRBJ2-1, with D possibly matching TRBD2 (5 bases). The germline gives CDR1 MNHNY, CDR2 SVGAGI (reference sequence). The CDR3 has 16 residues. V was cut by 0 bases and J by 2 bases, with 11 bases left in between. The CDR3 bases are TGTGCCAGCAGTTACTCGGCGGGTTCTACCTACAATGAGCAGTTCTTC. It encodes CASSYSAGSTYNEQFF.

The chain has TRBV19 and TRBJ1-1; no definite D call. Trimming took 5 bases from V and 0 from J, leaving 7 bases between them. From germline, CDR1 is LNHDA and CDR2 SQIVND (reference sequence). The CDR3 consists of 13 residues. CDR3 DNA sequence: TGTGCCAGTAGTGCTCGGTTGAACACTGAAGCTTTCTTT. Translation: CASSARLNTEAFF. The variable domain in full, with the rest retrieved from reference TRBV19 and TRBJ1-1, is DGGITQSPKYLFRKEGQNVTLSCEQNLNHDAMYWYRQDPGQGLRLIYYSQIVNDFQKGDIAEGYSVSREKKESFPLTVTSAQKNPTAFYLCASSARLNTEAFFGQGTRLTVV.

The chain recombines TRBV19 with TRBJ1-1; the match to TRBD1 covers 10 bases. Germline trimming cut 8 bases from V and 7 bases from J; bases unmatched to any gene: 4. There are 12 residues in the CDR3. Germline V lookup: CDR1 LNHDA, CDR2 SQIVND (reference sequence). In DNA, the CDR3 is TGTGCCAGTGGTAGGGACAGGGGTGAAGCTTTCTTT. It translates to CASGRDRGEAFF.

The chain carries TRBV7-9 and TRBJ2-7, with 7 bases that match TRBD1. Trimming at V came to 4 bases and at J to 2 bases, leaving 11 bases not matched to a gene. Germline loops: CDR1 SEHNR, CDR2 FQNEAQ (reference sequence). CDR3 length: 16 residues. CDR3 loop: CASSSARDSIAYEQYF. The CDR3 DNA follows: TGTGCCAGCAGCTCGGCCCGGGACAGCATTGCCTACGAGCAGTACTTC.

The rearrangement uses TRBV5-6 and TRBJ1-4; 7 bases align to TRBD1. Germline V gene sequence: CDR1 SGHDT, CDR2 YYEEEE. There are 17 residues in the CDR3. J lost 0 bases, V lost 1 base, and 6 bases had no gene match. In nucleotides, the CDR3 is TGTGCCAGCAGCTTGACAGGGGTGGGCTCAACTAATGAAAAACTGTTTTTT. Amino acids: CASSLTGVGSTNEKLFF.

This chain connects TRBV9 to TRBJ1-3; possible D gene TRBD1, 5 bases. The CDR3 spans 15 residues. Germline CDR1 is SGDLS and CDR2 is YYNGEE. Trimming left V 0 bases short and J 4 bases short, with 11 bases between. The CDR3 DNA reads TGTGCCAGCAGCGTAGCTGGGGCGCTGGGAAACACCATATATTTT. The encoded protein is CASSVAGALGNTIYF.

This chain connects TRBV7-2 to TRBJ1-5, with D perhaps matching TRBD1 (5 bases). Between the trimmed V and J ends, which lost 1 base and 4 bases, there was a span of 11 bases. CDR3 length equals 15 residues. CDR1 and CDR2 (germline): SGHTA, FQGNSA. Written as DNA, the CDR3 is TGTGCCAGCAGCTTAGGAGCAGGGCTTAATCAGCCCCAGCATTTT. It codes for CASSLGAGLNQPQHF.

V is TRBV5-1 and J is TRBJ2-3; no firm D call. The germline gives CDR1 SGHRS, CDR2 YFSETQ. The CDR3 sequence is 15 residues long. V lost 4 bases and J lost 2, with 14 bases in between. As DNA, the CDR3 is TGCGCCAGCAGCCGCGGCTTGGGTGCCACAGATACGCAGTATTTT. Translated: CASSRGLGATDTQYF. Based on the CDR3 plus reference TRBV5-1 and TRBJ2-3, the full variable domain is KAGVTQTPRYLIKTRGQQVTLSCSPISGHRSVSWYQQTPGQGLQFLFEYFSETQRNKGNFPGRFSGRQFSNSRSEMNVSTLELGDSALYLCASSRGLGATDTQYFGPGTRLTVL.

This clone was found once. The chain employs TRBV5-4 and TRBJ2-7; possible D gene TRBD2, 7 bases. Germline V gene data show CDR1 as SGHNT and CDR2 as YYREEE (reference sequence). Trimming removed 4 bases at V and 0 bases at J, with 20 bases between. The CDR3 runs to 17 residues. CDR3 nucleotide sequence: TGTGCCAGCAGCCCTAAGGGGGGGACCCAAAGCTCCTACGAGCAGTACTTC. Its protein product is CASSPKGGTQSSYEQYF.

The chain joins TRBV7-9 to TRBJ2-1; TRBD2 aligns across 7 bases. This CDR3 contains 13 residues. With V trimmed by 10 bases and J by 9 bases, 12 bases remained unmatched. Germline CDR1 and CDR2: SEHNR and FQNEAQ (reference sequence). The CDR3 reads CATLRTRDGEQFF. The CDR3 DNA reads TGTGCCACCCTCCGGACTAGGGATGGTGAGCAGTTCTTC.

Note on this clone: Germline and junction disagree at one end, which may indicate a read error. The chain employs TRBV7-2 and TRBJ2-3; TRBD1 aligns across 9 bases. This CDR3 is built from 13 residues. Germline V gene sequence: CDR1 SGHTA, CDR2 FQGNSA. CDR3: CASNPQGADAQYF. The CDR3 nucleotides are TGTGCCAGCAACCCACAGGGGGCAGATGCGCAGTATTTT.

This rearrangement joins TRBV18 to TRBJ2-1; 9 bases map to TRBD2. This CDR3 has 20 residues. Germline CDR1 reads KGHSH; CDR2 reads LQKENI. Trimming at V came to 0 bases and at J to 5 bases, leaving 17 bases not matched to a gene. The CDR3 here is CASSPPRCGGAPVVHNEQFF. The CDR3 DNA follows: TGTGCCAGCTCACCACCGCGCTGCGGGGGGGCCCCGGTGGTCCACAATGAGCAGTTCTTC.

This chain links TRBV12-5 with TRBJ2-2; 7 bases are shared with TRBD1. The germline V gene encodes CDR1 LGHNT and CDR2 FRNRAP. CDR3 length equals 16 residues. The V gene end was trimmed by 5 bases and the J gene end by 2 bases; junction bases not matched to a gene: 8. CDR3 amino acids: CASGGTGTVNTGELFF. In DNA, the CDR3 is TGTGCTAGTGGTGGGACCGGGACAGTCAACACCGGGGAGCTGTTTTTT. Full variable domain (remainder filled in from reference TRBV12-5 and TRBJ2-2): DARVTQTPRHKVTEMGQEVTMRCQPILGHNTVFWYRQTMMQGLELLAYFRNRAPLDDSGMPKDRFSAEMPDATLATLKIQPSEPRDSAVYFCASGGTGTVNTGELFFGEGSRLTVL.

The CDR3 here is CASSVDGGQYNEQFF. The DNA of the CDR3 is TGTGCCAGCAGCGTAGACGGGGGGCAATACAATGAGCAGTTCTTC. The V call is TRBV9, the J call TRBJ2-1; TRBD2 is a possible D gene (7 bases). CDR3 length equals 15 residues. CDR1 and CDR2 from the germline V gene are SGDLS and YYNGEE. Trimming left V 0 bases short and J 4 bases short, with 11 bases between.